These 26 T cell receptor beta chains originate from one sample sequenced in a study of T cells in localized non-small cell lung cancer. Clones were sequenced by immunoSEQ multiplex PCR, and TCRdb holds only the in-frame ones, with some missing. The repertoire consists of 7,500 to 8,500 clones, with about 60% occurring once and the leading ten covering around 8.3%. The material sequenced was lymph node tissue, taken before any cancer treatment. The receptors derive from a male donor aged 60 or over with stage I squamous cell lung carcinoma.

The chain joins TRBV11-3 to TRBJ1-1; possible D gene TRBD1, 6 bases. V was shortened by 3 bases and J by 5 bases, with 13 bases between the two germline ends. Looked up from germline, CDR1 is SGHNT and CDR2 is YENEEA. This CDR3 comprises 14 residues. DNA for the CDR3: TGTGCCAGCAGCTTCGGTCAGGGGACGACTGAAGCTTTCTTT. Its protein is CASSFGQGTTEAFF.

The chain uses TRBV18 and TRBJ2-3; 7 nucleotides line up with TRBD1. The CDR3 consists of 15 residues. The V gene end was trimmed by 4 bases and the J gene end by 6 bases; junction bases not matched to a gene: 10. Germline V lookup: CDR1 KGHSH, CDR2 LQKENI. CDR3 sequence (DNA): TGTGCCAGCTCACATGACACCCGACAGGGCGATACGCAGTATTTT. Its translation is CASSHDTRQGDTQYF. Variable domain in full (rest from reference TRBV18 and TRBJ2-3): NAGVMQNPRHLVRRRGQEARLRCSPMKGHSHVYWYRQLPEEGLKFMVYLQKENIIDESGMPKERFSAEFPKEGPSILRIQQVVRGDSAAYFCASSHDTRQGDTQYFGPGTRLTVL.

A note on this clone: A junction boundary mismatches the germline segment, possibly from a read error. CDR3 residues: CASSYSVGRTYEQYF. Written as DNA, the CDR3 is TGTGCCAGCAGTTACTCGGTCGGCAGGACCTACGAACAGTACTTC. V and J are TRBV6-8 and TRBJ2-7, with unresolved D. From germline, CDR1 is MNHGY and CDR2 SAAAGT. This CDR3 has 15 residues.

V gene TRBV15 combines with J gene TRBJ1-1; D is possibly TRBD1 (6 bases). Trimming removed 2 bases at V and 3 bases at J, with 10 bases between. This CDR3 has 14 residues. From germline, CDR1 is LNHNV and CDR2 YYDKDF (reference sequence). In nucleotides, the CDR3 is TGTGCCACCAGCAGAAGGGGGTTACACACTGAAGCTTTCTTT. Amino acid sequence: CATSRRGLHTEAFF.

This chain links TRBV28 with TRBJ2-7; 10 bases are shared with TRBD1. CDR3 size: 13 residues. CDR1 and CDR2 (germline): MDHEN, SYDVKM. V shed 3 bases, J shed 5 bases, and the junction held 1 base outside the gene matches. The CDR3: CASSLGTGDEQYF. CDR3 nucleotide sequence: TGTGCCAGCAGTTTGGGGACAGGGGACGAGCAGTACTTC.

This chain connects TRBV19 to TRBJ2-7, with D possibly TRBD1 on 6 matching bases. V was trimmed by 4 bases and J by 7 bases, leaving 14 bases between them. This CDR3 comprises 13 residues. The germline gives CDR1 LNHDA, CDR2 SQIVND (reference sequence). CDR3 sequence reads: CASSTQGLGEQYF. The CDR3 coding sequence is TGTGCCAGTAGTACTCAGGGGTTGGGGGAGCAGTACTTC.

The CDR3 region is CAWSVPGTYEQYF. Written as DNA, the CDR3 is TGTGCCTGGAGTGTACCTGGCACCTACGAGCAGTACTTC. This chain joins TRBV30 and TRBJ2-7; D not certain. The V end was cut by 0 bases, the J end by 2 bases, with 8 bases between. The V gene's germline CDR1 is GTSNPN and CDR2 SVGIG (reference sequence). This CDR3 has 13 residues.

The J gene is TRBJ2-1, the V gene TRBV18, with D possibly TRBD1 on 5 matching bases. V dropped 4 bases and J dropped 7 bases, with 11 bases sitting between them. From germline, CDR1 is KGHSH and CDR2 LQKENI. This CDR3 has 13 residues. The CDR3 bases are TGTGCCAGCTCACAAGCAGGGTGGAATGAGCAGTTCTTC. Translated: CASSQAGWNEQFF.

This clone was counted a few times. The chain has TRBV11-3 and TRBJ2-7; the D gene is possibly TRBD1 (6 bases). The CDR3 runs to 16 residues. Trimming shortened V by 5 bases and J by 2 bases, and 19 bases separated the two germline ends. Germline V CDR1 and CDR2: SGHNT, YENEEA. CDR3 nucleotides: TGTGCCAGCAGCCATCAGTCGGCAGGGGCCCCCTACGAGCAGTACTTC. Its translation: CASSHQSAGAPYEQYF.

V usage is TRBV29-1 and J usage is TRBJ1-1, with D tentatively TRBD1 (6 bases). CDR3 length equals 13 residues. V was pared by 4 bases and J by 0 bases, with 9 bases between. Looked up from germline, CDR1 is SQVTM and CDR2 is ANQGSEA. CDR3 loop: CSVVRGVNTEAFF. CDR3 DNA: TGCAGCGTTGTAAGGGGGGTGAACACTGAAGCTTTCTTT. Variable domain in full (rest from reference TRBV29-1 and TRBJ1-1): SAVISQKPSRDICQRGTSLTIQCQVDSQVTMMFWYRQQPGQSLTLIATANQGSEATYESGFVIDKFPISRPNLTFSTLTVSNMSPEDSSIYLCSVVRGVNTEAFFGQGTRLTVV.

The chain is built from TRBV27 and TRBJ2-7; 12 nucleotides align to TRBD2. Trimming cost V 4 bases and J 3 bases; bases outside gene matches: 4. The CDR3 totals 15 residues. The germline V gene has CDR1 MNHEY and CDR2 SMNVEV (reference sequence). The CDR3 DNA is TGTGCCAGCAGTTGGACTAGCGGGACCATCTACGAGCAGTACTTC. This codes for CASSWTSGTIYEQYF.

The chain links TRBV18 to TRBJ2-7, with 9 bases aligning to TRBD1. The germline V gene has CDR1 KGHSH and CDR2 LQKENI. Trimming cost V 9 bases and J 1 base; bases outside gene matches: 7. The CDR3 has 14 residues. The CDR3 sequence: CASATGQGSYEQYF. DNA for the CDR3: TGTGCCAGTGCGACGGGACAGGGATCCTACGAGCAGTACTTC.

J is TRBJ2-7 and V is TRBV5-1, with D maybe TRBD1 (6 bases). Germline V CDR1 and CDR2: SGHRS, YFSETQ. With 6 bases removed from V and 4 bases from J, the gap between germline ends came to 20 bases. CDR3 length: 15 residues. CDR3 region: CASNDLGRGVYEQYF. The CDR3 coding sequence is TGCGCCAGCAATGATCTGGGCAGGGGTGTTTACGAGCAGTACTTC.

The CDR3 DNA reads TGTGCCAGCAGCTTCCAGACAGGGGAATCGAGCAATCAGCCCCAGCATTTT. Translated, it gives CASSFQTGESSNQPQHF. The chain uses TRBV7-5 and TRBJ1-5; no check of the table's D call, TRBD1, against the DNA was made. TRBV7-5 is a known pseudogene. The CDR3 consists of 17 residues.

This clone was detected only once. The rearrangement joins TRBV19 to TRBJ2-2; tentatively, D is TRBD2 (6 bases). The germline CDR1 and CDR2 sequences are LNHDA and SQIVND (reference sequence). The CDR3 spans 16 residues. Trimming left V 7 bases short and J 4 bases short, with 19 bases between. The CDR3 DNA is TGTGCCAGTACCCCCGGGAGCGGAAGGGCCACCGGGGAGCTGTTTTTT. It yields the protein CASTPGSGRATGELFF.

The rearrangement joins TRBV6-8 to TRBJ2-1; TRBD1 matches at 9 bases. Germline CDR1 is MNHGY and CDR2 is SAAAGT. J gave up 5 bases and V 4 bases, and 9 bases lay outside the gene matches. The CDR3 totals 16 residues. The CDR3 loop is CASSSIPGQGNNEQFF. The CDR3 DNA sequence: TGTGCCAGCAGTTCCATTCCGGGACAGGGAAACAATGAGCAGTTCTTC.

The chain is built from TRBV5-1 and TRBJ2-2; 9 bases are a match to TRBD1. Germline CDR1 is SGHRS and CDR2 is YFSETQ. The J segment lost 4 bases and the V segment lost 3 bases, leaving 7 bases of the junction unmatched. The CDR3 has 16 residues. For the CDR3, the DNA is TGCGCCAGCAGCTACCCGGGACAGGGCGGCACCGGGGAGCTGTTTTTT. Protein sequence: CASSYPGQGGTGELFF.

The rearrangement joins TRBV10-3 to TRBJ1-5; D perhaps matches TRBD1 (6 bases). Trimming took 5 bases from V and 1 from J, leaving 15 bases between them. The germline CDR1 and CDR2 sequences are ENHRY and SYGVKD. The CDR3 totals 16 residues. This chain's CDR3 is CAISSPGTGSNQPQHF. CDR3 DNA: TGTGCCATCAGTTCTCCGGGTACAGGGAGCAATCAGCCCCAGCATTTT.

This chain links TRBV6-8 with TRBJ2-5; 8 nucleotides match TRBD1. The germline gives CDR1 MNHGY, CDR2 SAAAGT. The J segment lost 4 bases and the V segment lost 8 bases, leaving 12 bases of the junction unmatched. The CDR3 has 15 residues. CDR3 sequence (DNA): TGTGCCAGCCAGGACAGGGTTGGGCTTTCAGAGACCCAGTACTTC. Amino acid sequence: CASQDRVGLSETQYF.

There are a few counts of this clone. V and J are TRBV6-8 and TRBJ2-7; tentatively, D is TRBD1 (6 bases). V shed 10 bases and J shed 0 bases, with 16 bases lying between them. This CDR3 is built from 14 residues. The germline gives CDR1 MNHGY, CDR2 SAAAGT. The CDR3 DNA sequence: TGTGCCACCGCGAACGACAGGAGCTCCTACGAGCAGTACTTC. Protein product: CATANDRSSYEQYF.

This clone was observed a few times. This rearrangement joins TRBV11-3 to TRBJ2-5; perhaps TRBD1 as D (6 bases). Germline CDR1 reads SGHNT; CDR2 reads YENEEA. Between the trimmed V and J ends, which lost 5 bases and 2 bases, there was a span of 15 bases. The CDR3 sequence is 15 residues long. The CDR3 DNA follows: TGTGCCAGCAGCCCCCGGACAGTAGATCAAGAGACCCAGTACTTC. As protein: CASSPRTVDQETQYF. Looking up the rest from reference TRBV11-3 and TRBJ2-5 gives the full variable domain: EAGVVQSPRYKIIEKKQPVAFWCNPISGHNTLYWYLQNLGQGPELLIRYENEEAVDDSQLPKDRFSAERLKGVDSTLKIQPAELGDSAVYLCASSPRTVDQETQYFGPGTRLLVL.

This chain joins TRBV19 and TRBJ2-7; unclear D gene. This CDR3 contains 14 residues. CDR1 is LNHDA and CDR2 is SQIVND in the germline V gene (reference sequence). Trimming pared 3 bases from V and 4 bases from J, leaving 13 bases between. This chain's CDR3 is CASSIQASLYEQYF. The CDR3 DNA reads as TGTGCCAGTAGTATTCAGGCATCGCTTTACGAGCAGTACTTC.

This clone was observed a single time. V and J are TRBV28 and TRBJ1-2; D is undetermined. Trimming left V 3 bases short and J 5 bases short, with 7 bases between. Germline V gene sequence: CDR1 MDHEN, CDR2 SYDVKM. The CDR3 is 12 amino acids. The CDR3 loop reads CASSLATYGYTF. CDR3 nucleotides: TGTGCCAGCAGTTTGGCAACTTATGGCTACACCTTC.

The chain is built from TRBV14 and TRBJ2-2; D remains unclear. The CDR3 length is 14 residues. The germline CDR1 and CDR2 sequences are SGHDN and FVKESK. Trimming stripped 5 bases from V and 5 bases from J, with 12 bases between. The DNA for the CDR3 is TGTGCCAGCAGCTATTTTATTGGGACCGGGGAGCTGTTTTTT. Its protein product is CASSYFIGTGELFF.

The V call is TRBV28, the J call TRBJ2-7; 9 nucleotides match TRBD1. Germline assignment: CDR1 MDHEN and CDR2 SYDVKM. J lost 4 bases, V lost 5 bases, and 12 bases had no gene match. The CDR3 length is 16 residues. The CDR3 loop is CASSTPYPGQGYEQYF. The CDR3 DNA sequence: TGTGCCAGCAGTACTCCCTATCCGGGACAGGGATACGAGCAGTACTTC.

This chain links TRBV9 with TRBJ2-1; TRBD2 aligns across 7 bases. Germline CDR1 SGDLS, CDR2 YYNGEE. V lost 0 bases, J lost 0 bases, and 0 bases stayed unmatched. CDR3 size: 15 residues. Here the CDR3 reads CASSVGEGSYNEQFF. The CDR3 DNA reads as TGTGCCAGCAGCGTAGGGGAGGGCTCCTACAATGAGCAGTTCTTC.